This T cell receptor (beta chain) was obtained from a study of blood T cell repertoires in COVID-19. About the study: Whether acute or convalescent, the COVID-19 samples came from the United States, Italy and Spain. PBMCs, B-cell-depleted T cells, or T cells provided the cDNA or gDNA that made up the material.

Enrollees, about 18 to 89 years old, lived in 24 US areas. Generated by immunoSEQ multiplex PCR, the TCRdb table keeps only in-frame clones and is missing some. The table lists approximately 200,000 clones, about 91% of them singletons. Trimming removed 2 bases from V and 7 bases from J; junction bases left unmatched: 5. The CDR3 runs to 16 residues. The germline gives CDR1 SGHRS, CDR2 YFSETQ. Sequencing used PBMCs or T cells enriched from blood (not recorded which). The clonotype comes from a man aged 18 to 29 with acute COVID-19. The J gene is TRBJ2-2, the V gene TRBV5-1, with 13 bases aligning to TRBD2. The CDR3 DNA reads TGCGCCAGCAGCTTACTAGCGGGAGGGCCATTCGGGGAGCTGTTTTTT. Protein: CASSLLAGGPFGELFF.